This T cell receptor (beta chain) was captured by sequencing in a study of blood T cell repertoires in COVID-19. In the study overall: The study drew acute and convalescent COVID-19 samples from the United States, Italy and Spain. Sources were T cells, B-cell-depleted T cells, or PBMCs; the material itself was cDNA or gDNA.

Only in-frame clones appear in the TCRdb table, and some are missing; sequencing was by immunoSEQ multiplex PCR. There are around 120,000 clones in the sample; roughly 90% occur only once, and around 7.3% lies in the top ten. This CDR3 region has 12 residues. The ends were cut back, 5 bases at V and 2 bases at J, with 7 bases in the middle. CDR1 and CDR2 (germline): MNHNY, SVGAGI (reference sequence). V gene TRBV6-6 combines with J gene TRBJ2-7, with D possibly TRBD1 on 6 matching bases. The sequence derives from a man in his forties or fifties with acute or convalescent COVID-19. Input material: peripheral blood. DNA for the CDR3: TGTGCCAGCAGTACAGGGCCCTACGAGCAGTACTTC. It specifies CASSTGPYEQYF.